This TCR beta chain was sequenced during a study of blood T cells in healthy people across ages. There are a few counts of this clonotype. Using a J-beta primer mix together with a sample-barcoded 5' primer, a second PCR was run for 7 to 11 cycles. TCRdb independently ran MiXCR on the 5' RACE reads; one entry per CDR3 protein. The sample includes around 2 million distinct CDR3 sequences, 35% to 50% of them seen just once. V was clipped by 5 bases and J by 4 bases; unmatched bases: 6. The V gene's germline CDR1 is SGHRS and CDR2 YFSETQ. This CDR3 comprises 15 residues. The genes are TRBV5-1 and TRBJ2-2, with 9 nucleotides matching TRBD1. The receptor's source is a human donor in good health. The sample taken for sequencing was blood. In nucleotides, the CDR3 is TGCGCCAGCAGGGAGGGACAGGGAGGCACCGGGGAGCTGTTTTTT. This gives the protein CASREGQGGTGELFF.